Below, 27 T cell receptor beta chains from the same sample are listed, as sequenced in a study of blood T cell repertoires in COVID-19. The repertoire was sequenced with immunoSEQ multiplex PCR; TCRdb's copy has only in-frame clones and lacks some. The data show 170,000 or so clones, around nine tenths seen once. The sequencing input was peripheral blood. The receptors originated from a man in his fifties or sixties with COVID-19, enrolled during active disease.

This clone has just one count. V is TRBV2 and J is TRBJ1-1; D perhaps matches TRBD1 (5 bases). Per the germline V gene, CDR1 is SNHLY and CDR2 is FYNNEI. Trimming shortened V by 6 bases and J by 6 bases, and 17 bases separated the two germline ends. The CDR3 is 14 amino acids. DNA of the CDR3: TGTGCCAGCAGAAACCAGGACATCAGCGCTGAAGCTTTCTTT. Translating gives CASRNQDISAEAFF.

This chain connects TRBV28 to TRBJ1-2; D possibly corresponds to TRBD1 (6 bases). Germline V gene data show CDR1 as MDHEN and CDR2 as SYDVKM. The CDR3 covers 15 residues. Trimming shortened V by 2 bases and J by 4 bases, and 14 bases separated the two germline ends. The CDR3 bases are TGTGCCAGCAGTTTAAGGCAGGGGCATATCTATGGCTACACCTTC. It is translated as CASSLRQGHIYGYTF.

This rearrangement joins TRBV19 to TRBJ1-2; D is perhaps TRBD1 (5 bases). Germline V gene sequence: CDR1 LNHDA, CDR2 SQIVND (reference sequence). The CDR3 consists of 15 residues. V dropped 3 bases and J dropped 3 bases, with 14 bases sitting between them. CDR3 loop: CASSMGLRIDYGYTF. DNA of the CDR3: TGTGCCAGTAGTATGGGACTCAGGATCGACTATGGCTACACCTTC. Filled out from reference TRBV19 and TRBJ1-2, the complete variable domain reads DGGITQSPKYLFRKEGQNVTLSCEQNLNHDAMYWYRQDPGQGLRLIYYSQIVNDFQKGDIAEGYSVSREKKESFPLTVTSAQKNPTAFYLCASSMGLRIDYGYTFGSGTRLTVV.

V is TRBV12-5 and J is TRBJ2-2; perhaps TRBD2 as D (6 bases). The germline gives CDR1 LGHNT, CDR2 FRNRAP. The V gene lost 6 bases and the J gene lost 4 bases, with 15 bases spanning the gap. CDR3 length: 15 amino acids. The CDR3: CASGIHGGGTGELFF. For the CDR3, the DNA is TGTGCTAGTGGAATTCACGGGGGAGGCACCGGGGAGCTGTTTTTT.

V and J are TRBV28 and TRBJ1-2, with D perhaps matching TRBD1 (5 bases). The ends were cut back, 7 bases at V and 8 bases at J, with 17 bases in the middle. From germline, CDR1 is MDHEN and CDR2 SYDVKM. This CDR3 has 13 residues. CDR3 amino acids: CASTLPPGIGYTF. The CDR3, as DNA: TGTGCCAGCACCCTACCCCCAGGGATCGGCTACACCTTC.

The rearrangement uses TRBV19 and TRBJ1-4; possible D gene TRBD1, 5 bases. V gave up 5 bases and J gave up 6 bases, with 10 bases separating them. The germline gives CDR1 LNHDA, CDR2 SQIVND (reference sequence). The CDR3 is 13 amino acids. The CDR3 DNA sequence: TGTGCCAGTAGTGAAGCAGGGCATGAAAAACTGTTTTTT. Protein: CASSEAGHEKLFF.

DNA of the CDR3: TGTGCCAGCAGTGGAGAGAATACCTCTGGAAACACCATATATTTT. Its translation: CASSGENTSGNTIYF. V gene TRBV2 combines with J gene TRBJ1-3; D unresolved. V lost 4 bases and J 0 bases, leaving 10 bases between the germline ends. The CDR3 totals 15 residues. CDR1 and CDR2 (germline): SNHLY, FYNNEI.

The chain recombines TRBV14 with TRBJ1-1; 12 bases map to TRBD1. CDR3 length: 19 residues. V shed 4 bases and J 3 bases; nucleotides not matched to a gene: 15. Germline V gene lookup returns CDR1 SGHDN and CDR2 FVKESK. The CDR3 nucleotides read TGTGCCAGCAGCCCTAGTCATCCCGGGACAGGGGGCGGGCACACTGAAGCTTTCTTT. It yields the protein CASSPSHPGTGGGHTEAFF.

J is TRBJ1-4 and V is TRBV9, with D tentatively TRBD1 (6 bases). Germline CDR1 and CDR2: SGDLS and YYNGEE. The CDR3 is 19 amino acids. Trimming took 4 bases from V and 3 from J, leaving 25 bases between them. The CDR3 DNA is TGTGCCAGCAGCCCCGTTGGACAAGGACACCCAGGGGCTAATGAAAAACTGTTTTTT. Its translation is CASSPVGQGHPGANEKLFF.

The CDR3: CASSLDRVSYEQYF. In DNA, the CDR3 is TGTGCCAGCAGCTTAGACAGGGTCTCCTACGAGCAGTACTTC. The V gene is TRBV13, the J gene TRBJ2-7; weak D call: TRBD1 (6 bases). Trimming pared 1 base from V and 0 bases from J, leaving 7 bases between. This CDR3 is built from 14 residues. Germline V lookup: CDR1 PRHDT, CDR2 FYEKMQ (reference sequence).

This clone was seen just once. The rearrangement links TRBV6-5 to TRBJ1-1; 7 bases are a match to TRBD1. After removal of 6 bases from V and 3 bases from J, the junction contained 4 bases not matched to a gene. The CDR3 is 13 amino acids. Germline V lookup: CDR1 MNHEY, CDR2 SVGAGI. This CDR3 is CASSRQGDTEAFF. CDR3 DNA: TGTGCCAGCAGCAGACAGGGAGACACTGAAGCTTTCTTT.

The gene calls are TRBV6-2 or TRBV6-3 and TRBJ2-1; no clear D. Deletions cut 2 bases from V and 6 bases from J, with 14 bases between. The CDR3 has 15 residues. From germline, CDR1 is MNHEY and CDR2 SVGEGT. CDR3 bases: TGTGCCAGCAGTTACCGAGCTAGATCCCCCAATGAGCAGTTCTTC. The encoded protein is CASSYRARSPNEQFF.

This clone was detected only once. The chain links TRBV10-3 to TRBJ2-5; 8 nucleotides align to TRBD2. The V gene end was trimmed by 3 bases and the J gene end by 2 bases; junction bases not matched to a gene: 5. Per germline, CDR1 ENHRY and CDR2 SYGVKD. CDR3 length equals 15 residues. The CDR3 coding sequence is TGTGCCATCAGTGATTTGGCTAGCGGGCAAGAGACCCAGTACTTC. It translates to CAISDLASGQETQYF.

This clone was detected ten times or more. The same CDR3 is also encoded by other DNA sequences in this sample. This chain links TRBV2 with TRBJ1-5; TRBD1 matches 8 bases. V trimming: 6 bases; J trimming: 2 bases; junction bases outside the gene matches: 0. The CDR3 has 13 residues. Germline V CDR1 and CDR2: SNHLY, FYNNEI. CDR3 DNA sequence: TGTGCCAGCAGGGGACAGGGCAATCAGCCCCAGCATTTT. Its protein product is CASRGQGNQPQHF.

The chain carries TRBV20-1 and TRBJ1-1; no clear D gene. Between the trimmed V and J ends, which lost 2 bases and 6 bases, there was a span of 4 bases. In germline, CDR1 is DFQATT, CDR2 SNEGSKA (reference sequence). The CDR3 has 10 amino acids. The CDR3 coding sequence is TGCAGTGCTAGACAATCTGAAGCTTTCTTT. Its protein is CSARQSEAFF.

V and J are TRBV29-1 and TRBJ2-1, with 14 bases that match TRBD2. The germline gives CDR1 SQVTM, CDR2 ANQGSEA. This CDR3 region has 14 residues. Trimming cost V 8 bases and J 10 bases; bases outside gene matches: 10. Written as DNA, the CDR3 is TGCAGCTCCGGGGGGACTAGCGGGGGCCCCGAGCAGTTCTTC. Encoded protein: CSSGGTSGGPEQFF.

V usage is TRBV5-4 and J usage is TRBJ2-7; 8 bases are a match to TRBD1. This CDR3 has 16 residues. The germline gives CDR1 SGHNT, CDR2 YYREEE (reference sequence). After removal of 3 bases from V and 0 bases from J, the junction contained 8 bases not matched to a gene. The CDR3 here is CASSSMGQANSYEQYF. DNA of the CDR3: TGTGCCAGCAGCTCGATGGGACAGGCCAACTCCTACGAGCAGTACTTC.

The chain is built from TRBV19 and TRBJ1-5, with TRBD1 matching 8 bases. Unmatched junction bases numbered 2, after V lost 3 bases and J lost 1 base. Looked up from germline, CDR1 is LNHDA and CDR2 is SQIVND (reference sequence). The CDR3 covers 15 residues. CDR3 DNA: TGTGCCAGTAGTATTAGGGACAGGAGCAATCAGCCCCAGCATTTT. Translating gives CASSIRDRSNQPQHF. The full variable domain, in which reference TRBV19 and TRBJ1-5 provide the parts outside the CDR3, is DGGITQSPKYLFRKEGQNVTLSCEQNLNHDAMYWYRQDPGQGLRLIYYSQIVNDFQKGDIAEGYSVSREKKESFPLTVTSAQKNPTAFYLCASSIRDRSNQPQHFGDGTRLSIL.

The V gene is TRBV27, the J gene TRBJ1-5; D is unclear. Trimming stripped 3 bases from V and 1 base from J, with 7 bases between. This CDR3 is built from 14 residues. CDR1 is MNHEY, CDR2 SMNVEV, per germline (reference sequence). The CDR3 loop reads CASSFTGSNQPQHF. The CDR3 bases are TGTGCCAGCAGTTTCACCGGGAGCAATCAGCCCCAGCATTTT.

This chain uses TRBV4-2 with TRBJ1-1; no definite D call. Germline CDR1 is LGHNA and CDR2 is YNFKEQ. V gave up 3 bases and J gave up 1 base, with 3 bases separating them. This CDR3 is 12 amino acids long. The CDR3 sequence: CASSHQNTEAFF. CDR3 coding DNA: TGTGCCAGCAGCCATCAGAACACTGAAGCTTTCTTT.

J is TRBJ2-1 and V is TRBV24-1; the D gene is possibly TRBD2 (7 bases). CDR3 length equals 14 residues. Trimming removed 0 bases at V and 15 bases at J, with 17 bases between. Germline V gene data show CDR1 as KGHDR and CDR2 as SFDVKD. The DNA for the CDR3 is TGTGCCACCAGTGATTTGGGTAAGGGGGGGAGAGCGTTCTTC. Protein: CATSDLGKGGRAFF.

The chain couples TRBV10-3 to TRBJ2-3; 9 positions agree with TRBD2. In germline, CDR1 is ENHRY, CDR2 SYGVKD. There are 14 residues in the CDR3. V shed 9 bases and J 2 bases; nucleotides not matched to a gene: 6. The CDR3 spells CAITAGGTTDTQYF. The DNA for the CDR3 is TGTGCCATTACAGCGGGGGGCACCACAGATACGCAGTATTTT.

This chain connects TRBV5-1 to TRBJ1-1; D is unresolved. This CDR3 has 13 residues. Per the germline V gene, CDR1 is SGHRS and CDR2 is YFSETQ. Trimming took 5 bases from V and 1 from J, leaving 9 bases between them. The CDR3 region is CASSYDKNTEAFF. As DNA, the CDR3 is TGCGCCAGCAGTTACGACAAGAACACTGAAGCTTTCTTT.

This clone was counted once. The chain couples TRBV6-1 to TRBJ1-5; no definite D call. The CDR3 has 13 residues. Germline assignment: CDR1 MNHNS and CDR2 SASEGT. Trimming left V 1 base short and J 7 bases short, with 8 bases between. CDR3 in DNA: TGTGCCAGCAGTGAAGTCGGGAGCCAGCCCCAGCATTTT. Translating it yields CASSEVGSQPQHF.

This clone was seen a single time. V is TRBV30 and J is TRBJ1-2; a possible D gene is TRBD1 (6 bases). From germline, CDR1 is GTSNPN and CDR2 SVGIG (reference sequence). The CDR3 consists of 14 residues. With 4 bases removed from V and 4 bases from J, the gap between germline ends came to 16 bases. CDR3 residues: CAWKGSGERYGYTF. In DNA, the CDR3 is TGTGCCTGGAAAGGTTCAGGGGAACGCTATGGCTACACCTTC.

This chain joins TRBV6-2 or TRBV6-3 and TRBJ2-1; 8 bases fit TRBD2. Trimming removed 4 bases from V and 3 bases from J; junction bases left unmatched: 5. The CDR3 loop spans 15 amino acids. Germline lookup yields CDR1 MNHEY and CDR2 SVGEGT. The CDR3 protein is CASSSAGGFYNEQFF. The CDR3 DNA sequence: TGTGCCAGCAGTTCTGCGGGAGGCTTCTACAATGAGCAGTTCTTC.

V and J are TRBV18 and TRBJ2-2; the D gene is possibly TRBD1 (5 bases). V gave up 3 bases and J gave up 1 base, with 9 bases separating them. The CDR3 contains 15 residues. Looked up from germline, CDR1 is KGHSH and CDR2 is LQKENI. The CDR3, as DNA: TGTGCCAGCTCACCCCCAGGGCGGAACACCGGGGAGCTGTTTTTT. Protein: CASSPPGRNTGELFF.